This TCR beta chain is from a study of blood T cell repertoires in COVID-19. Study as a whole: Researchers got acute and convalescent COVID-19 samples from the United States, Italy and Spain. T cells, B-cell-depleted T cells, or PBMCs provided the cDNA or gDNA that served as material.

Trimming removed 2 bases at V and 9 bases at J, with 8 bases between. CDR1 and CDR2 from the germline V gene are MNHEY and SVGAGI. This CDR3 is 13 amino acids long. As processed by the authors: Using reference gene primer amplification, nucleated cell counts were estimated. TCRdb's table, derived via immunoSEQ multiplex PCR, lists solely in-frame clones and lacks some. V and J calls and clone size come straight from that table; D and trimming were deduced from the DNA. The table shows hundreds of thousands of clones, with around 87% occurring only once. The sequencing sample was made of peripheral blood. V is TRBV6-5 and J is TRBJ1-6; D is uncertain. The clonotype comes from a man aged 70-80 years with acute or convalescent COVID-19. The DNA for the CDR3 is TGTGCCAGCAGTTACGGAGGTTCTTCACCCCTCCACTTT. As protein: CASSYGGSSPLHF.